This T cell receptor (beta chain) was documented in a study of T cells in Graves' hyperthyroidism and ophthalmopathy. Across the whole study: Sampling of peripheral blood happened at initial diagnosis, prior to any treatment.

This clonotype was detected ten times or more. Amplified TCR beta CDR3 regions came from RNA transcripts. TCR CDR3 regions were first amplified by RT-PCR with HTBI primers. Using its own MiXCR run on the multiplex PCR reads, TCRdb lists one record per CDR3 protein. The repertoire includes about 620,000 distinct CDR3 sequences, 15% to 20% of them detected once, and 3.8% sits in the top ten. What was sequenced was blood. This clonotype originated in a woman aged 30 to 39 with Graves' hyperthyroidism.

Here the CDR3 reads CASSQGAADEQYF. CDR3 nucleotide sequence: TGTGCCAGCAGCCAAGGGGCGGCGGACGAGCAGTACTTC. This rearrangement joins TRBV3-1 to TRBJ2-7; D call uncertain. V lost 1 base and J 5 bases, leaving 9 bases between the germline ends. This CDR3 has 13 residues. CDR1 and CDR2 from the germline V gene are LGHDT and YNNKEL (reference sequence).